A single sample is the source of the 24 T cell receptor beta chains below, sequenced in a study of blood T cells in healthy people across ages. Primed by a sample-barcoded 5' primer and a J-beta primer mix, a second PCR proceeded for about 6 to 11 cycles. One entry per CDR3 protein results from TCRdb running MiXCR on the 5' RACE reads. The repertoire holds more than 550,000 distinct CDR3 sequences, over 20% seen once, with under 25% in the top ten. Sequencing input: blood. The receptors were sampled from a man in his sixties or seventies in good health.

This clonotype was picked up one time. The chain combines TRBV7-2 with TRBJ1-6, with 10 bases aligning to TRBD1. V trimming: 3 bases; J trimming: 9 bases; junction bases outside the gene matches: 2. Germline CDR1 reads SGHTA; CDR2 reads FQGNSA. This CDR3 has 14 residues. CDR3 in amino acids: CASSFDRGLSPLHF. The CDR3 DNA reads TGTGCCAGCAGCTTCGACAGGGGGCTTTCACCCCTCCACTTT.

As regards this clonotype: Relative to the germline gene, one junction end is altered; a read error may explain this. The chain links TRBV20-1 to TRBJ2-4; D is ambiguous. Looked up from germline, CDR1 is DFQATT and CDR2 is SNEGSKA (reference sequence). CDR3 length equals 14 residues. The chain's CDR3 is CSAREEIAKNIQYF. Here the CDR3 DNA reads TGTAGTGCTAGAGAAGAAATAGCCAAAAACATTCAGTACTTC.

This clonotype was detected once. The chain combines TRBV19 with TRBJ2-2, with D perhaps matching TRBD2 (5 bases). This CDR3 has 12 amino acids. V lost 8 bases to trimming and J lost 5 bases, with 9 bases between them. CDR1 and CDR2 (germline): LNHDA, SQIVND (reference sequence). CDR3 loop: CASPRETGELFF. The CDR3 bases are TGTGCCAGTCCACGGGAAACCGGGGAGCTGTTTTTT.

This clonotype was seen more than once but under ten times. CDR3 sequence (DNA): TGTGCCAGCAGCGGGGCGGATGCTAGCAGCTCCTACAATGAGCAGTTCTTC. It yields the protein CASSGADASSSYNEQFF. The genes are TRBV21-1 and TRBJ2-1; the table assigns TRBD1, which was not confirmed against the DNA. TRBV21-1 is an annotated pseudogene. The CDR3 runs to 17 residues.

In this sample, this clonotype turned up many times. The rearrangement links TRBV28 to TRBJ1-1; D remains ambiguous. CDR1 is MDHEN and CDR2 is SYDVKM in the germline V gene. The length of the CDR3 is 11 residues. V was clipped by 4 bases and J by 4 bases, with 4 bases between them. CDR3 amino acids: CASSSRTEAFF. DNA of the CDR3: TGTGCCAGCAGTTCCCGCACTGAAGCTTTCTTT.

This clonotype was detected a few times. The rearrangement uses TRBV10-3 and TRBJ2-7, with 7 bases lining up with TRBD1. Trimming at V came to 7 bases and at J to 6 bases, leaving 9 bases not matched to a gene. CDR1 and CDR2 (germline): ENHRY, SYGVKD. The CDR3 sequence is 13 residues long. DNA for the CDR3: TGTGCCATCACCCCGTTAGGGGGCGGCGAGCAGTACTTC. Amino acid sequence: CAITPLGGGEQYF.

This chain connects TRBV12-3 or TRBV12-4 to TRBJ1-2; D unresolved. Trimming took 5 bases from V and 2 from J, leaving 12 bases between them. The CDR3 spans 14 residues. CDR3 amino acids: CASSAWTENYGYTF. CDR3 bases: TGTGCCAGCAGTGCTTGGACGGAGAACTATGGCTACACCTTC.

This clonotype has a handful of counts. V usage is TRBV5-1 and J usage is TRBJ2-2, with D perhaps being TRBD1 or TRBD2 (5 bases each). This CDR3 region has 15 residues. The V end was cut by 4 bases, the J end by 4 bases, with 14 bases between. Germline CDR1 and CDR2: SGHRS and YFSETQ. The DNA of the CDR3 is TGCGCCAGCAGCCCGGGGACCAGGGTCACCGGGGAGCTGTTTTTT. Amino acid sequence: CASSPGTRVTGELFF.

To note about this clonotype: A junction end diverges from the germline sequence, so it may reflect a read error. This chain uses TRBV28 with TRBJ2-7; D call uncertain. Per the germline V gene, CDR1 is MDHEN and CDR2 is SYDVKM. This CDR3 is 13 amino acids long. CDR3 nucleotide sequence: TGTGCCGGCAGTTTCCCGGGCACCTACGAGCAGTACTTC. As protein: CAGSFPGTYEQYF.

This clonotype has more than one count but fewer than ten. The chain couples TRBV6-5 to TRBJ1-6, with TRBD1 identical over 8 bases. Germline CDR1 and CDR2: MNHEY and SVGAGI. The ends lost 6 bases at V and 7 bases at J; junction bases unmatched: 5. CDR3 length: 14 amino acids. CDR3 region: CASRFGTGNSPLHF. In DNA form, the CDR3 reads TGTGCCAGCAGATTTGGGACAGGCAATTCACCCCTCCACTTT.

This clonotype was seen only once. The rearrangement links TRBV6-5 to TRBJ2-1; TRBD1 matches 7 bases. The DNA matches TRBJ2-7 better at its end, which makes the J call doubtful. Germline assignment: CDR1 MNHEY and CDR2 SVGAGI. The CDR3 covers 14 residues. The CDR3 sequence: CASSKDRATYEQYF. The DNA of the CDR3 is TGTGCCAGCAGCAAAGACAGGGCGACCTACGAGCAGTACTTC.

This clonotype was recorded a few times. This CDR3 reads CASSPLLAGGYTDTQYF. CDR3 in DNA: TGTGCCAGCAGCCCCCTTTTAGCGGGGGGTTACACAGATACGCAGTATTTT. The chain has TRBV3-1 and TRBJ2-3; TRBD2 agrees at 10 bases. Looked up from germline, CDR1 is LGHDT and CDR2 is YNNKEL (reference sequence). V gave up 4 bases and J gave up 2 bases; unmatched junction bases: 9. This CDR3 spans 17 amino acids.

V is TRBV20-1 and J is TRBJ2-2; TRBD2 matches 10 bases. The V gene's germline CDR1 is DFQATT and CDR2 SNEGSKA (reference sequence). This CDR3 has 15 residues. Germline trimming cut 1 base from V and 3 bases from J; bases unmatched to any gene: 2. The CDR3 region is CSARASGRDTGELFF. CDR3 in DNA: TGCAGTGCTAGAGCTAGCGGGAGAGACACCGGGGAGCTGTTTTTT.

Only a few counts were recorded for this clonotype. The chain uses TRBV12-3 or TRBV12-4 and TRBJ2-7; TRBD1 agrees at 7 bases. The CDR3 extends over 14 amino acids. The J segment lost 2 bases and the V segment lost 5 bases, leaving 6 bases of the junction unmatched. The CDR3 reads CASSQPGGTYEQYF. The CDR3 DNA sequence: TGTGCCAGCAGTCAACCAGGGGGTACCTACGAGCAGTACTTC.

The chain combines TRBV7-2 with TRBJ2-7; D is ambiguous. Germline assignment: CDR1 SGHTA and CDR2 FQGNSA. V was shortened by 4 bases and J by 2 bases, with 9 bases between the two germline ends. The CDR3 extends over 13 amino acids. CDR3 residues: CASSSSLTYEQYF. CDR3 coding DNA: TGTGCCAGCAGCTCCTCCCTCACCTACGAGCAGTACTTC.

This clonotype appeared a single time. This chain links TRBV20-1 with TRBJ1-5; D unresolved. Germline values: CDR1 DFQATT, CDR2 SNEGSKA (reference sequence). V shed 3 bases and J shed 14 bases, with 17 bases lying between them. The CDR3 is made up of 12 amino acids. CDR3 nucleotide sequence: TGCAGTGCTAGTAAGTCGGAGGGTCCAGAGCATTTT. This translates into CSASKSEGPEHF.

About this clonotype itself: The CDR3 end shows no conserved phenylalanine or tryptophan, and so a read error is likely. V usage is TRBV4-2 and J usage is TRBJ2-5; D gene uncertain. V was clipped by 0 bases and J by 11 bases, with 19 bases between them. CDR1 is LGHNA, CDR2 YNFKEQ, per germline. The CDR3 totals 15 residues. The CDR3 DNA is TGTGCCAGCAGCCAAGAGGGAAGGACCCGAGAGCAGCAGTACGTC. It codes for CASSQEGRTREQQYV.

This clonotype was counted between two and nine times. A read error may account for a junction end that differs from germline. V gene TRBV24-1 combines with J gene TRBJ1-5; 7 positions agree with TRBD1. CDR1 and CDR2 from the germline V gene are KGHDR and SFDVKD. The CDR3 covers 15 residues. CDR3: CATAPTGEGGQPQRF. In nucleotides, the CDR3 is TGTGCCACCGCCCCAACAGGGGAGGGGGGTCAGCCCCAGCGTTTT.

This chain uses TRBV29-1 with TRBJ1-1; unclear D gene. The CDR3 covers 14 residues. V was pared by 4 bases and J by 1 base, with 13 bases between. Germline V gene sequence: CDR1 SQVTM, CDR2 ANQGSEA. The CDR3 coding sequence is TGCAGCGTTGGATCAGGTCGGCCGAACACTGAAGCTTTCTTT. Translated, it gives CSVGSGRPNTEAFF.

This clonotype was detected only a few times. The chain has TRBV7-2 and TRBJ2-3; unclear D gene. This CDR3 has 15 amino acids. Germline-derived CDR1 and CDR2 are SGHTA and FQGNSA. The V and J ends lost 4 bases and 4 bases respectively, with 15 bases between them. In DNA form, the CDR3 reads TGTGCCAGCAGCTCCCAGGTCTGGGTTCCAGATACGCAGTATTTT. Protein sequence: CASSSQVWVPDTQYF.

The chain combines TRBV7-2 with TRBJ1-5; the D gene is possibly TRBD1 (5 bases). CDR1 is SGHTA, CDR2 FQGNSA, per germline. The CDR3 totals 16 residues. Trimming took off 5 bases at V and 6 bases at J, with 20 bases between the two ends. The CDR3 is CASSPRTRGGSQPQHF. The CDR3 DNA reads TGTGCCAGCAGCCCAAGGACAAGGGGCGGGAGTCAGCCCCAGCATTTT.

This clonotype was seen more than once but under ten times. The chain employs TRBV20-1 and TRBJ2-3; TRBD2 aligns across 13 bases. The CDR3 runs to 17 residues. Germline CDR1 is DFQATT and CDR2 is SNEGSKA (reference sequence). V dropped 4 bases and J dropped 0; count of bases not matched to a gene: 7. For the CDR3, the DNA is TGCAGTGCTACCACTGGGACTAGCGGGAAGAGCACAGATACGCAGTATTTT. It encodes CSATTGTSGKSTDTQYF.

This rearrangement joins TRBV21-1 to TRBJ2-5; the D call in the table, TRBD1, was not verified against the DNA. TRBJ2-7 explains the end of the DNA better; the J call may be wrong. TRBV21-1 is noted as a pseudogene. The CDR3 extends over 14 amino acids. CDR3 sequence reads: CASSEQGVFYEQYF. As DNA, the CDR3 is TGTGCCAGCAGCGAACAGGGGGTCTTCTACGAGCAGTACTTC.

The V call is TRBV3-1, the J call TRBJ2-5; 10 bases are shared with TRBD2. Trimming at V came to 0 bases and at J to 2 bases, leaving 3 bases not matched to a gene. Germline V gene sequence: CDR1 LGHDT, CDR2 YNNKEL (reference sequence). The length of the CDR3 is 16 residues. The CDR3 nucleotides read TGTGCCAGCAGCCAAGATCTACTAGCGGGACAAGAGACCCAGTACTTC. Protein: CASSQDLLAGQETQYF.